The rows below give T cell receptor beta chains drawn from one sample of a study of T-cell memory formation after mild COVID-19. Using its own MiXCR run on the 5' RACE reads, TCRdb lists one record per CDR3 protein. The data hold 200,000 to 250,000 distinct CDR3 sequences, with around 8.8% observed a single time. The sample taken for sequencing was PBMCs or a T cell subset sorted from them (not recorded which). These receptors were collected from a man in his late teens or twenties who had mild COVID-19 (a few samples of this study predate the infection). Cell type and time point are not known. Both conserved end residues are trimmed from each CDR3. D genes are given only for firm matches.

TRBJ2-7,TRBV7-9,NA,ASSLSQDDKQY
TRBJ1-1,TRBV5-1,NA,ASSLGVTVNTEAF
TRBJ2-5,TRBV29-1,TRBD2,SVDNIAGETQY
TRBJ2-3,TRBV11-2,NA,ASSLVAAGAGATDTQY
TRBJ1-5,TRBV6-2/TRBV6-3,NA,ASSYSTFQPGNQPQH
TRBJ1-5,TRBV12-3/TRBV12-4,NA,ASSLGSQPQH
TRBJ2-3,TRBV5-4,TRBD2,ASSLSGGAWDTQY
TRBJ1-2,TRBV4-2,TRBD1,ASSPTPGQGYGYT
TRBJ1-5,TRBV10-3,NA,AISVTREAQPQH
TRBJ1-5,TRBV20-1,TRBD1,SASAQGVIRQPQH
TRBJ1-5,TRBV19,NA,ASRPPIASNQPQH
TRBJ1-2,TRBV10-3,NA,AISEGGPYGYT
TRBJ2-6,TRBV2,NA,ATSIGANVLT
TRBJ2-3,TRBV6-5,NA,ATQTPLTDTQY
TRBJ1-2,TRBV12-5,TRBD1,ASGLPGQVFGYT
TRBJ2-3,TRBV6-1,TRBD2,ASIGTGGTDTQY
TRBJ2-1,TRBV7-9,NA,ASTLGVNQGNEQF
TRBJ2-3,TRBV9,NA,ASSALNTDTQY
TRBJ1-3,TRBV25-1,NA,ASTPSPGNTIY
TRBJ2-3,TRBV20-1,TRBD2,SAPSSLAGDTQY
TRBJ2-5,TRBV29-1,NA,SVGARLASETQY
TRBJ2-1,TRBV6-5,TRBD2,ASSYSTSGYNEQF
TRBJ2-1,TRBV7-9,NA,ASSALGLTNEQF
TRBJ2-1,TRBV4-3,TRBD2,ASSRGLAGVKF
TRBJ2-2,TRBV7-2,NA,ASSSTIRDTGELF
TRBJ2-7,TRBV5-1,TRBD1,ASSLGDRVMCEQY
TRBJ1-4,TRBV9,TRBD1,ASSVGGTAGDEKLF
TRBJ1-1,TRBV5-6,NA,ASRRNIRGRGLEAF
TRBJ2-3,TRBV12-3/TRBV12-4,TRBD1,ASSQQGSDTQY
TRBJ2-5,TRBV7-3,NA,ASSSRAQETQY
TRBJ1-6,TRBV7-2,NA,ASSLEGVGSPLH
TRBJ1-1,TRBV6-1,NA,ASGADSLTAF
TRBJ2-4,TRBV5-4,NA,ATRTGAQNIQY
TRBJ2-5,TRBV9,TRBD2,ASSVSPTSGEETQY
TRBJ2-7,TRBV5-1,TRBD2,ASSLSGVAQY
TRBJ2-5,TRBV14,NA,ASSQDWGPQY
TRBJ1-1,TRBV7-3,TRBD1,ASSPVGGMNTEAF
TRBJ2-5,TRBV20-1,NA,SARRPLGETQY
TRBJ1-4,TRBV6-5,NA,ASSRGGGATNEKLF
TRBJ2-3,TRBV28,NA,ASSQGGLRTDTQY
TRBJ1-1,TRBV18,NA,ASSPPPGMNTEAF
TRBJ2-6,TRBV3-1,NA,ASSQVGGANVLT